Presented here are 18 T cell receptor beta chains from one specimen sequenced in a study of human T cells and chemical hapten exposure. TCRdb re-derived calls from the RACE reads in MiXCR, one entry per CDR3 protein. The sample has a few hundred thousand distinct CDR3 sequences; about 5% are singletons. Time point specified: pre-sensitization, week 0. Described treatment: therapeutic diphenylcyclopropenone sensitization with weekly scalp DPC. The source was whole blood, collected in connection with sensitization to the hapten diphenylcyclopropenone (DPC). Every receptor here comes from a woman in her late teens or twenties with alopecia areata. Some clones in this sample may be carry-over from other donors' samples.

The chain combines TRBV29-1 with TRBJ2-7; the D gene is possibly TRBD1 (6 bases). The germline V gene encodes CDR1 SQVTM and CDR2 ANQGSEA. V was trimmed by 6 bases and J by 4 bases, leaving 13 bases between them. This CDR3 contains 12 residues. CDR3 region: CSVLTGLYEQYF. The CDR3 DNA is TGCAGCGTCCTGACAGGCCTATACGAGCAGTACTTC.

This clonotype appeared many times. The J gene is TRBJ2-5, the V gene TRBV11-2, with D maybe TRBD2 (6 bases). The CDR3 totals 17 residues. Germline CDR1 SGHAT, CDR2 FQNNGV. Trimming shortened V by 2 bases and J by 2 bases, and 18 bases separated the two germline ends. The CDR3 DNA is TGTGCCAGCAGCTTACGACATAGCGGAGAAATTCAAGAGACCCAGTACTTC. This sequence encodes CASSLRHSGEIQETQYF. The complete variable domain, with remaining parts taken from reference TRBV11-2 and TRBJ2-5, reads EAGVAQSPRYKIIEKRQSVAFWCNPISGHATLYWYQQILGQGPKLLIQFQNNGVVDDSQLPKDRFSAERLKGVDSTLKIQPAKLEDSAVYLCASSLRHSGEIQETQYFGPGTRLLVL.

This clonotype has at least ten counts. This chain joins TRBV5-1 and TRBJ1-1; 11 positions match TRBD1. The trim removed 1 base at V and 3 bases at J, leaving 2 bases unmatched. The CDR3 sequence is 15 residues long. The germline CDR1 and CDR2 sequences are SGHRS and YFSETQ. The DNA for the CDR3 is TGCGCCAGCAGCTTGCCGGACAGGGGGCACACTGAAGCTTTCTTT. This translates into CASSLPDRGHTEAFF.

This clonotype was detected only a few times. The CDR3 nucleotides are TGTGCCAGCACCTCAGGGGGTGGTTATGGCTACACCTTC. It specifies CASTSGGGYGYTF. V is TRBV25-1 and J is TRBJ1-2; 7 nucleotides agree with TRBD1. J gave up 5 bases and V 7 bases, and 7 bases lay outside the gene matches. CDR1 is MGHDK, CDR2 SYGVNS, per germline. The CDR3 covers 13 residues.

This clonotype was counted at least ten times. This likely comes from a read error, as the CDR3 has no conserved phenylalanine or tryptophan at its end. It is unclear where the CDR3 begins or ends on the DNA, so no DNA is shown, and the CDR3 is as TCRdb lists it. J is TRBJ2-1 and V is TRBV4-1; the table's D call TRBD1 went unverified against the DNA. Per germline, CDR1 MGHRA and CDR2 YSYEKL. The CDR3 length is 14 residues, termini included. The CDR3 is CASSQVGTGSPPLV.

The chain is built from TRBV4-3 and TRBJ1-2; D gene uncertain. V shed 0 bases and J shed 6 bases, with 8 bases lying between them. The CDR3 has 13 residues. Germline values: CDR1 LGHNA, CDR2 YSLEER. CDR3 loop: CASSQDGLNGYTF. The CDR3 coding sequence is TGCGCCAGCAGCCAAGATGGCCTGAATGGCTACACCTTC.

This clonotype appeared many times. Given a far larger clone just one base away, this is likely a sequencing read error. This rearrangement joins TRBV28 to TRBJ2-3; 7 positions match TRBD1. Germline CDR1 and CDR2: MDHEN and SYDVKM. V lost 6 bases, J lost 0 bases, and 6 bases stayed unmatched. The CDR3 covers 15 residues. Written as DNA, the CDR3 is TGTGCCAGCAGCCCCGGGACAGCTAGCACAGATACGCAGTATTTT. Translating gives CASSPGTASTDTQYF.

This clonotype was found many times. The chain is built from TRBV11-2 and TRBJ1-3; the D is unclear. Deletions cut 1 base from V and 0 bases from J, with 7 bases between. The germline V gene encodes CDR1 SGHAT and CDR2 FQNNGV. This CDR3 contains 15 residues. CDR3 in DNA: TGTGCCAGCAGCTTAGTGGCGGACTCTGGAAACACCATATATTTT. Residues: CASSLVADSGNTIYF.

CDR3 sequence reads: CASSLPSARTDTQYF. CDR3 DNA sequence: TGCGCCAGCAGCTTACCTAGCGCTCGCACAGATACGCAGTATTTT. This sequence joins TRBV5-1 and TRBJ2-3; TRBD2 is a possible D gene (6 bases). Trimming took 2 bases from V and 1 from J, leaving 11 bases between them. This CDR3 spans 15 amino acids. Germline assignment: CDR1 SGHRS and CDR2 YFSETQ.

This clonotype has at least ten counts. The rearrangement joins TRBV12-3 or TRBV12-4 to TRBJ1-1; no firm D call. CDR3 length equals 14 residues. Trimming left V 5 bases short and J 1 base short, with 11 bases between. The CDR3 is CASSPLNTNTEAFF. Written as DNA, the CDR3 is TGTGCCAGCAGTCCCCTCAATACGAACACTGAAGCTTTCTTT.

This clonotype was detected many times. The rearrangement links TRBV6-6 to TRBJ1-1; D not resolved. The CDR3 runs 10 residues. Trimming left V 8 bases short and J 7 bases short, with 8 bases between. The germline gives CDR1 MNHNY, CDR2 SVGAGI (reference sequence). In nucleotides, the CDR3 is TGTGCCAGCCGAGACTTTGAAGCTTTCTTT. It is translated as CASRDFEAFF.

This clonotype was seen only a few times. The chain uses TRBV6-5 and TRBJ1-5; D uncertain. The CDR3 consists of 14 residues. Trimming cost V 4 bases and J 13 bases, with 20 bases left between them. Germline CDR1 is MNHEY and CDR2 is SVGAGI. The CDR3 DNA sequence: TGTGCCAGCAGTTCCGGGCCCTCCTCTCTGATGCAGCATTTT. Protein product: CASSSGPSSLMQHF.

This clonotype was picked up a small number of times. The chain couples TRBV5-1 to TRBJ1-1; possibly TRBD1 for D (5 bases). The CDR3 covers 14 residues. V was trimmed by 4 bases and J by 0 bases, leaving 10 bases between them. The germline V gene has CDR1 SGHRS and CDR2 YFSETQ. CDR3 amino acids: CASSARQLNTEAFF. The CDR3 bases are TGCGCCAGCAGCGCGAGACAGCTGAACACTGAAGCTTTCTTT.

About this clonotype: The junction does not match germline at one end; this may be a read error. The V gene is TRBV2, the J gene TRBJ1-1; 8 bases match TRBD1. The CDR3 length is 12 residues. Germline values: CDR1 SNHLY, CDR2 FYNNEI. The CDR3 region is CASSARGPESFF. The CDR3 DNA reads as TGTGCCAGCAGTGCCAGGGGGCCTGAATCTTTCTTT.

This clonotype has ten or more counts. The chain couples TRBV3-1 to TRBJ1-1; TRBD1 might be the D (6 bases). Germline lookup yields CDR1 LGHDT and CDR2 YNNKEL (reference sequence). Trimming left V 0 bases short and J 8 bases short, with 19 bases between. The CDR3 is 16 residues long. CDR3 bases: TGTGCCAGCAGCCAAGAAGGGGGGATTGTGAGGAAGGAAGCTTTCTTT. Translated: CASSQEGGIVRKEAFF. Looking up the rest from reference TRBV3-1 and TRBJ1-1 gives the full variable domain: DTAVSQTPKYLVTQMGNDKSIKCEQNLGHDTMYWYKQDSKKFLKIMFSYNNKELIINETVPNRFSPKSPDKAHLNLHINSLELGDSAVYFCASSQEGGIVRKEAFFGQGTRLTVV.

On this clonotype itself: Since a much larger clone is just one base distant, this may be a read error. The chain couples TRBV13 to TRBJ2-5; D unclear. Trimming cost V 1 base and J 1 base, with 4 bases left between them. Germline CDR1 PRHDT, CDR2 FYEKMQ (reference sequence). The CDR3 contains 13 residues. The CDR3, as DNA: TGTGCCAGCAGCTTAGACCTCCAAGAGACCCAGTACTTC. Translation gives CASSLDLQETQYF.

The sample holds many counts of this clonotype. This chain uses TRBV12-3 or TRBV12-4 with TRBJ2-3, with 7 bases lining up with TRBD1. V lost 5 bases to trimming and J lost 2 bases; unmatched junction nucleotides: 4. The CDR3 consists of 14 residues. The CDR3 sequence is CASSNRGVTDTQYF. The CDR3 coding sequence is TGTGCCAGCAGTAACAGGGGAGTCACAGATACGCAGTATTTT.

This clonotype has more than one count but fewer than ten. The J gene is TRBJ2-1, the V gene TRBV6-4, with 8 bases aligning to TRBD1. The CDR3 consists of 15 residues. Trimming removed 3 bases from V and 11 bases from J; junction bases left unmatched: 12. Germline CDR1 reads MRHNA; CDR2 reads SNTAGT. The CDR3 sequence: CASSEDGTGMGKQFF. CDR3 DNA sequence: TGTGCCAGCAGTGAAGACGGGACAGGAATGGGGAAGCAGTTCTTC.